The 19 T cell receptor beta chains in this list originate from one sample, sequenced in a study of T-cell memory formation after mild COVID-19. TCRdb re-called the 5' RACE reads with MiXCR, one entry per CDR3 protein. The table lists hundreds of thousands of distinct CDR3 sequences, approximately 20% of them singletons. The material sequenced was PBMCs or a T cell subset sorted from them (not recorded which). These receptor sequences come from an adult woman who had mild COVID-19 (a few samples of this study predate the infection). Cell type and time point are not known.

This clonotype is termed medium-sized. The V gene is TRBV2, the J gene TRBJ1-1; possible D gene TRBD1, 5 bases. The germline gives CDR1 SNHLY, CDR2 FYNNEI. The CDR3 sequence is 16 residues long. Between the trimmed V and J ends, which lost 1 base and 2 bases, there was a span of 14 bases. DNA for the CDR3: TGTGCCAGCAGTGAAGGGAACGCAGGGCCAAACACTGAAGCTTTCTTT. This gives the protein CASSEGNAGPNTEAFF. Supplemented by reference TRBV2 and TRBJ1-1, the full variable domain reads EPEVTQTPSHQVTQMGQEVILRCVPISNHLYFYWYRQILGQKVEFLVSFYNNEISEKSEIFDDQFSVERPDGSNFTLKIRSTKLEDSAMYFCASSEGNAGPNTEAFFGQGTRLTVV.

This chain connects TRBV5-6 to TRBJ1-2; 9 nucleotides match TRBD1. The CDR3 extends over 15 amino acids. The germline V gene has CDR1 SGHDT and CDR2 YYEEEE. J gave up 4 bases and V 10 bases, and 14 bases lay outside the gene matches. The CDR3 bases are TGTGCCGGACTGCGGTGGGGACAGGGTCCCTATGGCTACACCTTC. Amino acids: CAGLRWGQGPYGYTF. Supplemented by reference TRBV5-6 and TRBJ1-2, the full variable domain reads DAGVTQSPTHLIKTRGQQVTLRCSPKSGHDTVSWYQQALGQGPQFIFQYYEEEERQRGNFPDRFSGHQFPNYSSELNVNALLLGDSALYLCAGLRWGQGPYGYTFGSGTRLTVV.

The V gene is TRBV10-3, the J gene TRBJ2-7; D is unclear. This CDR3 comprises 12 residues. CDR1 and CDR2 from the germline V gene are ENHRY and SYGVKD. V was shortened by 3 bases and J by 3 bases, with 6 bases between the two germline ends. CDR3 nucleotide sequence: TGTGCCATCAGTGATAGGGACTACGAGCAGTACTTC. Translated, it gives CAISDRDYEQYF.

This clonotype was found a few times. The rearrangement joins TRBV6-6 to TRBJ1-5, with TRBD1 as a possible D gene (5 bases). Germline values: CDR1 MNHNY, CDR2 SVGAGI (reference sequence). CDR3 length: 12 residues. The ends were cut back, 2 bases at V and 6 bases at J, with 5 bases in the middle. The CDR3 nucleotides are TGTGCCAGCAGTTACGGGGGTCAGCCCCAGCATTTT. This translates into CASSYGGQPQHF.

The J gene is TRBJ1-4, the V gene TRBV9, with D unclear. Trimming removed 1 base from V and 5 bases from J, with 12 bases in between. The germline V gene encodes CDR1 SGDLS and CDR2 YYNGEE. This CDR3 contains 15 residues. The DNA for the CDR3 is TGTGCCAGCAGCGTAAAATCTGGCGGGAATGAAAAACTGTTTTTT. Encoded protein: CASSVKSGGNEKLFF.

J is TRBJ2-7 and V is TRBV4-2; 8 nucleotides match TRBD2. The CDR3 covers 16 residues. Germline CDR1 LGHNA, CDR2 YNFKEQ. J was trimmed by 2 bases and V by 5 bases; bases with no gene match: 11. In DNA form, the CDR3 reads TGTGCCAGCAGCGACACGGGCTCGACTAGCGCCTACGAGCAGTACTTC. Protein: CASSDTGSTSAYEQYF.

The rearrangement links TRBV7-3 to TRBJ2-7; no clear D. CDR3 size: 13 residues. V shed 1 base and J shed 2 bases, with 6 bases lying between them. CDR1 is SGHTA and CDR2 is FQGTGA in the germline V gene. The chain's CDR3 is CASSLKHTYEQYF. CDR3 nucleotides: TGTGCCAGCAGCTTAAAGCACACCTACGAGCAGTACTTC.

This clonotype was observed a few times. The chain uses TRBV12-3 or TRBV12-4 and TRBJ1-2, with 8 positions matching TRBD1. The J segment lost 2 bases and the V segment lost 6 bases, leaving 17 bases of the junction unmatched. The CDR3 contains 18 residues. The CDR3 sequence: CASSLFPTGAVSNYGYTF. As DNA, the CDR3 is TGTGCCAGCAGCCTCTTCCCGACAGGGGCCGTCTCAAACTATGGCTACACCTTC.

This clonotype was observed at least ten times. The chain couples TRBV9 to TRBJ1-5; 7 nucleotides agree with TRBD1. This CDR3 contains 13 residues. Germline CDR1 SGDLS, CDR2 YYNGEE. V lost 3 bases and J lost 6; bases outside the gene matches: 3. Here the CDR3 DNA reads TGTGCCAGCAGCGGACAGGGAGGTCAGCCCCAGCATTTT. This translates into CASSGQGGQPQHF.

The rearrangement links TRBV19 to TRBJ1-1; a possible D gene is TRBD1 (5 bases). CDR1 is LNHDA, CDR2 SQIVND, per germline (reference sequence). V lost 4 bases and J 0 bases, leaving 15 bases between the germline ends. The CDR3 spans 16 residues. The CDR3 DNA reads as TGTGCCAGTAGTAGGGGACGGGGACTGATGAACACTGAAGCTTTCTTT. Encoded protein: CASSRGRGLMNTEAFF.

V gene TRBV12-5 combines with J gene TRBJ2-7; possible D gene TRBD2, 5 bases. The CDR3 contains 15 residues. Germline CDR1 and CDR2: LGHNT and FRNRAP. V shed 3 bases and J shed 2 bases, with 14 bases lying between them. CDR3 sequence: CASGFHLGSPYEQYF. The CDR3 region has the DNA TGTGCTAGTGGTTTTCACCTAGGGAGTCCCTACGAGCAGTACTTC. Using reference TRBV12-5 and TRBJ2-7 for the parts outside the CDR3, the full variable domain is DARVTQTPRHKVTEMGQEVTMRCQPILGHNTVFWYRQTMMQGLELLAYFRNRAPLDDSGMPKDRFSAEMPDATLATLKIQPSEPRDSAVYFCASGFHLGSPYEQYFGPGTRLTVT.

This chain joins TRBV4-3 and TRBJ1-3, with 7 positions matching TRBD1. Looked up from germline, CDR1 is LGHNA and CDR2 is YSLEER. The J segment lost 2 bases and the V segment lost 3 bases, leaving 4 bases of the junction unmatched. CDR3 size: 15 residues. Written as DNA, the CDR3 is TGCGCCAGCAGCCAGACAGGGTCCCCTGGAAACACCATATATTTT. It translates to CASSQTGSPGNTIYF.

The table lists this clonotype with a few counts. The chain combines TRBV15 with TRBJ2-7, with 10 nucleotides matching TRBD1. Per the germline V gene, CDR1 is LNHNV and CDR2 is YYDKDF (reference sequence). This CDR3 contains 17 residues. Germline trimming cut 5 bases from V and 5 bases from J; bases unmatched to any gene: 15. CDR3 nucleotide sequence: TGTGCCACCAGCGGAACATACCGGGACAGGGGTTGGAACGAGCAGTACTTC. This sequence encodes CATSGTYRDRGWNEQYF. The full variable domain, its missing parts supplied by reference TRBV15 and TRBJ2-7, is DAMVIQNPRYQVTQFGKPVTLSCSQTLNHNVMYWYQQKSSQAPKLLFHYYDKDFNNEADTPDNFQSRRPNTSFCFLDIRSPGLGDTAMYLCATSGTYRDRGWNEQYFGPGTRLTVT.

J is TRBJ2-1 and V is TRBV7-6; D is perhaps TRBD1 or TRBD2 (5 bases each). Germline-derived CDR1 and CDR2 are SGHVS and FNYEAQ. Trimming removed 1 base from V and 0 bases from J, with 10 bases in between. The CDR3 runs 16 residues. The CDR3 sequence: CASSLGYGGSYNEQFF. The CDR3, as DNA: TGTGCCAGCAGCTTAGGGTATGGGGGCTCCTACAATGAGCAGTTCTTC.

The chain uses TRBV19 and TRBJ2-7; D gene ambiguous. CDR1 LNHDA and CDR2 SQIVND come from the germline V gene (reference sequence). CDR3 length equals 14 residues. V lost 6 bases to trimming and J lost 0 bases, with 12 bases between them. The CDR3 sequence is CASRGRLHSYEQYF. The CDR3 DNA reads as TGTGCCAGTAGGGGAAGGTTACACTCCTACGAGCAGTACTTC.

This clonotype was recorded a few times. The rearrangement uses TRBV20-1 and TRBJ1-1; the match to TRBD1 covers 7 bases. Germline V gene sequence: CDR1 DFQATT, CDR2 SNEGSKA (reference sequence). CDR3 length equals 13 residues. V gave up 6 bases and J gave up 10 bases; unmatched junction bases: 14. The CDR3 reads CSAHLGQRGLAFF. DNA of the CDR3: TGCAGTGCCCATCTGGGACAGCGGGGTCTAGCTTTCTTT.

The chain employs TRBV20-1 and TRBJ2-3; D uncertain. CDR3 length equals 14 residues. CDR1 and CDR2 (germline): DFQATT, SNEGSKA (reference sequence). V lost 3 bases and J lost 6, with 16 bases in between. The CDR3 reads CSASSRSLRDTQYF. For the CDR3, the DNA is TGCAGTGCTAGCTCCCGCAGCCTGAGGGATACGCAGTATTTT.

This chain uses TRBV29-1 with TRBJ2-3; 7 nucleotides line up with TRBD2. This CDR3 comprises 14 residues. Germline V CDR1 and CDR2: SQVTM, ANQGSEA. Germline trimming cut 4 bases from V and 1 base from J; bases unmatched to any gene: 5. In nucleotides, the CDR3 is TGCAGCGTTGCTTTTCGGGGGGGCACAGATACGCAGTATTTT. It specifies CSVAFRGGTDTQYF.

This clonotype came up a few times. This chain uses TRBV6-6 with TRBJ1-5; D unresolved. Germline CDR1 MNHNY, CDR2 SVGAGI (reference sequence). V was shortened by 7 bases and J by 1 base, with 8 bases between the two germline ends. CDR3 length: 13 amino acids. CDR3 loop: CASKTQSNQPQHF. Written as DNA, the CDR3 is TGTGCCAGCAAAACGCAGAGCAATCAGCCCCAGCATTTT.